One and the same sample provided the 10 T cell receptor beta chains below, sequenced in a study of shared clonotypes between healthy human individuals. Assay used: immunoSEQ multiplex PCR; TCRdb lists only in-frame clones, some missing. In the table there are over 95,000 clones, about 45% of which are singletons. The sequenced material came from PBMCs. These receptors all stem from a woman in her thirties or forties in good health. Some clones in this sample may be carry-over from other donors' samples.

The chain recombines TRBV5-6 with TRBJ1-1, with D unclear. The CDR3 spans 14 residues. V lost 0 bases and J lost 1, with 7 bases in between. Germline-derived CDR1 and CDR2 are SGHDT and YYEEEE. The DNA for the CDR3 is TGTGCCAGCAGCTTGGCGACCCAGAACACTGAAGCTTTCTTT. Its translation is CASSLATQNTEAFF.

As to this clone: An end of the junction differs from the germline gene, which may be a read error. CDR3 bases: TGTGCCAGCAGCCCTACGCCGGGACGGCCGGATGAAAAACCGTTTTTT. Protein sequence: CASSPTPGRPDEKPFF. The genes are TRBV5-6 and TRBJ1-4; D is perhaps TRBD1 (5 bases). CDR1 and CDR2 (germline): SGHDT, YYEEEE. The CDR3 length is 16 residues. Using reference TRBV5-6 and TRBJ1-4 for the parts outside the CDR3, the full variable domain is DAGVTQSPTHLIKTRGQQVTLRCSPKSGHDTVSWYQQALGQGPQFIFQYYEEEERQRGNFPDRFSGHQFPNYSSELNVNALLLGDSALYLCASSPTPGRPDEKPFFGSGTQLSVL.

This clone has a count of ten or more. The CDR3 DNA sequence: TGTGCCAGCAGGGCCAGGGGGCGGGAGACCCAGTACTTC. It encodes CASRARGRETQYF. The genes are TRBV5-6 and TRBJ2-5, with TRBD1 matching 8 bases. Per germline, CDR1 SGHDT and CDR2 YYEEEE. Trimming at V came to 5 bases and at J to 5 bases, leaving 5 bases not matched to a gene. The CDR3 has 13 residues.

In its sample, this clone was seen a few times. This sequence joins TRBV5-4 and TRBJ2-7; D gene unclear. The CDR3 consists of 12 residues. Trimming took 4 bases from V and 7 from J, leaving 12 bases between them. CDR1 is SGHNT and CDR2 is YYREEE in the germline V gene (reference sequence). The CDR3 DNA follows: TGTGCCAGCAGCCACGACCCGGAGGAGCAGTACTTC. Its protein is CASSHDPEEQYF. The complete variable domain, with remaining parts taken from reference TRBV5-4 and TRBJ2-7, reads ETGVTQSPTHLIKTRGQQVTLRCSSQSGHNTVSWYQQALGQGPQFIFQYYREEENGRGNFPPRFSGLQFPNYSSELNVNALELDDSALYLCASSHDPEEQYFGPGTRLTVT.

The chain carries TRBV4-2 and TRBJ2-3; 13 bases match TRBD2. The CDR3 sequence is 19 residues long. The junction had 11 bases not matched to a gene; V was cut back by 4 bases and J by 1 base. Germline CDR1 LGHNA, CDR2 YNFKEQ. CDR3 residues: CASSPSGTSGKEGTDTQYF. The CDR3 coding sequence is TGTGCCAGCAGCCCCTCCGGGACTAGCGGGAAAGAAGGCACAGATACGCAGTATTTT.

Details on this clone: This likely stems from a read error, as it lies one base from a far larger clone. The V and J genes are TRBV5-1 and TRBJ1-5; TRBD1 matches at 10 bases. The CDR3 contains 15 residues. Germline CDR1 and CDR2: SGHRS and YFSETQ. As DNA, the CDR3 is TGCGCCTGCAGCTTGGAGGGACAGGGGCATCAGCCCCAGCATTTT. It specifies CACSLEGQGHQPQHF.

Turning to this clone: Its ends do not fully match the called genes, so a read error is possible. This chain uses TRBV5-4 with TRBJ2-7, with unresolved D. This CDR3 contains 13 residues. Germline CDR1 is SGHNT and CDR2 is YYREEE (reference sequence). This CDR3 is CASSQVGGYEQYF. The CDR3 nucleotides read TGCGCCAGCAGCCAAGTAGGTGGCTACGAGCAGTACTTC.

This clone was counted a few times. This sequence joins TRBV6-6 and TRBJ1-1; no reliable D call. CDR3 size: 14 residues. V dropped 7 bases and J dropped 1 base, with 13 bases sitting between them. The germline CDR1 and CDR2 sequences are MNHNY and SVGAGI (reference sequence). CDR3 nucleotide sequence: TGTGCCAGCACCTACGATGAGGGGAACACTGAAGCTTTCTTT. Its protein product is CASTYDEGNTEAFF.

This clone has more than one count but fewer than ten. The CDR3 loop is CAWNGRNTEAFF. CDR3 DNA sequence: TGTGCCTGGAATGGACGGAACACTGAAGCTTTCTTT. The rearrangement uses TRBV30 and TRBJ1-1; no clear D. The V gene's germline CDR1 is GTSNPN and CDR2 SVGIG (reference sequence). CDR3 length: 12 amino acids. The V gene lost 4 bases and the J gene lost 1 base, with 7 bases spanning the gap.

Notes on this clone: This same CDR3 is encoded by further DNA sequences in the sample. The chain joins TRBV7-2 to TRBJ1-2; perhaps TRBD1 as D (6 bases). CDR3 length equals 14 residues. Germline CDR1 SGHTA, CDR2 FQGNSA. Trimming took 5 bases from V and 4 from J, leaving 14 bases between them. The CDR3 nucleotides are TGTGCCAGCAGCCCATACAGGGAGACCTATGGCTACACCTTC. Translation gives CASSPYRETYGYTF.